What follows are 5 T cell receptor beta chains derived from one specimen sequenced in a study of T cells in localized non-small cell lung cancer. Profiling relied on immunoSEQ multiplex PCR, and the TCRdb table lists in-frame clones only, not all of them. The data contain fewer than 40,000 clones, around 86% of them singletons. Sequenced here: peripheral blood, sampled before any cancer treatment. These receptor sequences come from a male donor aged 60 or older with stage III lung adenocarcinoma.

The chain is built from TRBV14 and TRBJ2-1; D unresolved. Trimming took 3 bases from V and 8 from J, leaving 20 bases between them. The germline CDR1 and CDR2 sequences are SGHDN and FVKESK. This CDR3 contains 16 residues. The CDR3 loop is CASSQTSLITHYEQFF. The CDR3 bases are TGTGCCAGCAGCCAGACCAGTTTGATAACCCACTATGAGCAGTTCTTC.

This clone appeared once. The chain joins TRBV5-6 to TRBJ1-1; weak D call: TRBD1 (6 bases). The CDR3 totals 13 residues. V was trimmed by 4 bases and J by 6 bases, leaving 13 bases between them. Germline V lookup: CDR1 SGHDT, CDR2 YYEEEE. Here the CDR3 reads CASSRRGGSEAFF. The CDR3 region has the DNA TGTGCCAGCAGCCGGCGAGGGGGTTCTGAAGCTTTCTTT.

This clone appeared a single time. The chain has TRBV6-1 and TRBJ2-7; D is ambiguous. Germline assignment: CDR1 MNHNS and CDR2 SASEGT. V was pared by 6 bases and J by 0 bases, with 6 bases between. This CDR3 comprises 12 residues. As DNA, the CDR3 is TGTGCCAGCAGGGACCCCTCCTACGAGCAGTACTTC. Translating gives CASRDPSYEQYF.

As DNA, the CDR3 is TGTGCCAGTAGTTACAGCAGGTTCAACGAGCAGTACTTC. Translating it yields CASSYSRFNEQYF. The chain is built from TRBV19 and TRBJ2-7; D uncertain. Trimming removed 5 bases at V and 5 bases at J, with 13 bases between. This CDR3 has 13 amino acids. The germline V gene has CDR1 LNHDA and CDR2 SQIVND (reference sequence). Full variable domain (rest looked up from reference TRBV19 and TRBJ2-7): DGGITQSPKYLFRKEGQNVTLSCEQNLNHDAMYWYRQDPGQGLRLIYYSQIVNDFQKGDIAEGYSVSREKKESFPLTVTSAQKNPTAFYLCASSYSRFNEQYFGPGTRLTVT.

This CDR3 is CASSLVPGGAYEQYF. The CDR3 DNA reads TGTGCCAGCAGCTTAGTCCCAGGGGGCGCGTACGAGCAGTACTTC. The chain has TRBV7-8 and TRBJ2-7; TRBD1 aligns across 8 bases. The germline gives CDR1 SGHVS, CDR2 FQNEAQ. The CDR3 covers 15 residues. Losses at the gene ends were 1 base for V and 4 bases for J; bases not matched to a gene: 6.